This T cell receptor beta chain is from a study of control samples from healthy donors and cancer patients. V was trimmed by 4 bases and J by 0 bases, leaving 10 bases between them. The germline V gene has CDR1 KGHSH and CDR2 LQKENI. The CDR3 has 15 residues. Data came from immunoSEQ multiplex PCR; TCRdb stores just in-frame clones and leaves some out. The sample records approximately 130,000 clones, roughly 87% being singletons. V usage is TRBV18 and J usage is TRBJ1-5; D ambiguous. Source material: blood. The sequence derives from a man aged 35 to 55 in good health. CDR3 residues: CASSLGSYSNQPQHF. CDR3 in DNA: TGTGCCAGCTCACTAGGAAGTTATAGCAATCAGCCCCAGCATTTT.